In its sample, the clone carrying this T cell receptor (beta chain) was seen a few times. CDR1 and CDR2 from the germline V gene are MNHEY and SVGAGI. The V and J ends lost 4 bases and 0 bases respectively, with 9 bases between them. The CDR3 loop spans 15 amino acids. Per the original data handling: Reference gene primers were amplified, and this amplification served to estimate nucleated cell counts. Data came from immunoSEQ multiplex PCR; TCRdb stores just in-frame clones and leaves some out. For V, J and clone size, that table is used; D and trimming come from the DNA. Of under 200,000 clones detected, 84% appear once; the ten largest clones hold 13% to 15%. This sample stems from a study of blood T cell repertoires in COVID-19. Study as a whole: Samples taken during acute and convalescent COVID-19 were collected in the United States, Italy and Spain. The analysed material was cDNA or gDNA that came from T cells, B-cell-depleted T cells, or PBMCs.

This chain joins TRBV6-5 and TRBJ2-2; D not certain. Sequencing was carried out using peripheral blood. The source is a young man with active or convalescent COVID-19. DNA of the CDR3: TGTGCCAGCAGTTCTACGATGCCGAACACCGGGGAGCTGTTTTTT. This translates into CASSSTMPNTGELFF.